These 18 T cell receptor beta chains originate from one sample sequenced in a study of blood T cell repertoires in COVID-19 (dated by TCRdb to 2020 to 2021). Library method: the immunoSEQ multiplex PCR assay. This immuneACCESS table, as held by TCRdb, lists in-frame sequences with V and J called but not all clones. Of the missing ones, under half trace to an unresolved V gene in checked studies; the others have no known cause. Present in this sample are about 15,000 clones, 87% of which were seen just once. In total, the top ten clones hold around 15% of the sample. Input material: peripheral blood. These receptors originate from a human donor with active COVID-19. The donor label of this sample is uncertain.

The chain carries TRBV7-9 and TRBJ2-2; TRBD2 matches at 8 bases. Trimming cost V 1 base and J 1 base; bases outside gene matches: 5. The CDR3 totals 17 residues. Germline CDR1 reads SEHNR; CDR2 reads FQNEAQ (reference sequence). The CDR3 protein is CASSLGRLAQNTGELFF. CDR3 coding DNA: TGTGCCAGCAGCTTAGGACGACTAGCGCAGAACACCGGGGAGCTGTTTTTT.

V and J are TRBV14 and TRBJ2-3; D gene unclear. The germline V gene has CDR1 SGHDN and CDR2 FVKESK. The ends were cut back, 0 bases at V and 5 bases at J, with 6 bases in the middle. CDR3 size: 13 residues. The CDR3: CASSQDRVDTQYF. The CDR3 nucleotides are TGTGCCAGCAGCCAAGATCGTGTAGATACGCAGTATTTT.

The chain carries TRBV2 and TRBJ2-6; D unresolved. Germline CDR1 is SNHLY and CDR2 is FYNNEI. With 6 bases removed from V and 0 bases from J, the gap between germline ends came to 6 bases. This CDR3 has 14 residues. CDR3 nucleotides: TGTGCCAGCAGAGTCGGCTCTGGGGCCAACGTCCTGACTTTC. It specifies CASRVGSGANVLTF.

The chain employs TRBV28 and TRBJ2-1, with TRBD2 matching 11 bases. The germline CDR1 and CDR2 sequences are MDHEN and SYDVKM. CDR3 length: 15 residues. The ends lost 7 bases at V and 9 bases at J; junction bases unmatched: 11. CDR3 region: CASNLAGGPVGEQFF. For the CDR3, the DNA is TGTGCCAGCAACTTAGCGGGGGGGCCTGTGGGTGAGCAGTTCTTC.

The chain couples TRBV7-2 to TRBJ1-2, with TRBD1 identical over 10 bases. Germline CDR1 reads SGHTA; CDR2 reads FQGNSA. CDR3 length: 15 residues. V lost 4 bases to trimming and J lost 5 bases; unmatched junction nucleotides: 7. The CDR3 loop is CASSSGQGTIYGYTF. CDR3 nucleotide sequence: TGTGCCAGCAGCTCGGGACAGGGGACAATATATGGCTACACCTTC.

Regarding this clone: At one end, the junction sequence differs from germline, possibly due to a read error. V is TRBV28 and J is TRBJ2-1; 8 bases match TRBD1. The CDR3 runs 11 residues. CDR1 MDHEN and CDR2 SYDVKM come from the germline V gene. The CDR3 DNA is TGTGCCAGCGCCTGGAGGGACAGGTATATCTTC. This sequence encodes CASAWRDRYIF.

CDR3 in amino acids: CSVEAGGTFSYEQYF. CDR3 DNA: TGCAGCGTTGAAGCGGGGGGGACGTTTTCCTACGAGCAGTACTTC. This rearrangement joins TRBV29-1 to TRBJ2-7; 8 positions agree with TRBD2. After removal of 1 base from V and 1 base from J, the junction contained 6 bases not matched to a gene. This CDR3 spans 15 amino acids. The germline gives CDR1 SQVTM, CDR2 ANQGSEA.

The chain couples TRBV2 to TRBJ2-2; D is perhaps TRBD1 (5 bases). Trimming removed 5 bases at V and 6 bases at J, with 13 bases between. Germline V gene data show CDR1 as SNHLY and CDR2 as FYNNEI. This CDR3 region has 14 residues. The chain's CDR3 is CASSSRASPGELFF. The CDR3 DNA reads as TGTGCCAGCAGTAGCAGGGCTTCCCCCGGGGAGCTGTTTTTT.

The chain joins TRBV18 to TRBJ1-6, with 10 bases matching TRBD1. The V gene end was trimmed by 3 bases and the J gene end by 8 bases; junction bases not matched to a gene: 4. The length of the CDR3 is 15 residues. The V gene's germline CDR1 is KGHSH and CDR2 LQKENI. CDR3: CASSPSGTGDSPLHF. The CDR3 region has the DNA TGTGCCAGCTCACCCTCCGGGACAGGGGATTCACCCCTCCACTTT.

This rearrangement joins TRBV9 to TRBJ1-2; D remains unclear. The germline V gene encodes CDR1 SGDLS and CDR2 YYNGEE. This CDR3 is built from 13 residues. V lost 2 bases to trimming and J lost 2 bases, with 7 bases between them. CDR3 DNA sequence: TGTGCCAGCAGCGTGGAGGCAAACTATGGCTACACCTTC. Translated, it gives CASSVEANYGYTF.

The chain links TRBV18 to TRBJ2-3; 8 bases align to TRBD1. Losses at the gene ends were 4 bases for V and 4 bases for J; bases not matched to a gene: 7. CDR1 is KGHSH and CDR2 is LQKENI in the germline V gene. The CDR3 extends over 15 amino acids. The CDR3 protein is CASSQTATGADTQYF. The CDR3 nucleotides are TGTGCCAGCTCACAAACGGCGACAGGGGCAGATACGCAGTATTTT.

Only a few counts were recorded for this clone. The chain carries TRBV10-3 and TRBJ1-2; D is undetermined. The CDR3 loop spans 14 amino acids. Germline assignment: CDR1 ENHRY and CDR2 SYGVKD. Trimming took 0 bases from V and 7 from J, leaving 12 bases between them. Here the CDR3 reads CAISESGGRAGYTF. The CDR3 coding sequence is TGTGCCATCAGTGAGTCTGGAGGGAGGGCTGGCTACACCTTC.

The rearrangement links TRBV11-2 to TRBJ1-1; no firm D call. The CDR3 is 14 amino acids. Trimming left V 0 bases short and J 11 bases short, with 16 bases between. CDR1 is SGHAT and CDR2 is FQNNGV in the germline V gene. CDR3: CASSLDGPTQAAFF. In DNA, the CDR3 is TGTGCCAGCAGCTTAGATGGGCCAACCCAGGCGGCTTTCTTT.

The chain joins TRBV25-1 to TRBJ2-2, with a weak D call TRBD1 (6 bases). Germline V gene lookup returns CDR1 MGHDK and CDR2 SYGVNS. This CDR3 has 14 residues. Trimming removed 3 bases from V and 5 bases from J, with 10 bases in between. The CDR3 loop is CASSEGRGTGELFF. The CDR3, as DNA: TGTGCCAGCAGTGAGGGCAGGGGAACCGGGGAGCTGTTTTTT.

This clone has a single count. V and J are TRBV27 and TRBJ2-7, with D tentatively TRBD2 (6 bases). V lost 2 bases and J lost 0, with 11 bases in between. In germline, CDR1 is MNHEY, CDR2 SMNVEV (reference sequence). This CDR3 has 15 residues. CDR3 in amino acids: CASSLSAGNSYEQYF. The CDR3 DNA sequence: TGTGCCAGCAGTTTAAGTGCGGGGAACTCCTACGAGCAGTACTTC.

This clone was counted once. This chain connects TRBV27 to TRBJ1-2; no clear D gene. The CDR3 contains 16 residues. Germline loops: CDR1 MNHEY, CDR2 SMNVEV (reference sequence). V was cut by 5 bases and J by 5 bases, with 21 bases left in between. The CDR3 spells CASSPRTGWLKYGYTF. CDR3 nucleotide sequence: TGTGCCAGCAGTCCAAGAACGGGTTGGCTCAAGTATGGCTACACCTTC.

In its sample, this clone was seen once. The chain carries TRBV9 and TRBJ2-3, with 11 bases matching TRBD2. Germline trimming cut 4 bases from V and 2 bases from J; bases unmatched to any gene: 12. The CDR3 runs 18 residues. Germline lookup yields CDR1 SGDLS and CDR2 YYNGEE. The DNA for the CDR3 is TGTGCCAGCAGCCCGAGGGGTCTAGCGGGGGGATTCACAGATACGCAGTATTTT. Translated, it gives CASSPRGLAGGFTDTQYF.

The count of this clone is one. V is TRBV7-8 and J is TRBJ2-2; 11 nucleotides line up with TRBD2. The germline CDR1 and CDR2 sequences are SGHVS and FQNEAQ. The CDR3 extends over 19 amino acids. Losses at the gene ends were 5 bases for V and 4 bases for J; bases not matched to a gene: 15. The DNA for the CDR3 is TGTGCCAGCAGCCCCTCCGGGACTAGCGGACTGGGGGGCACCGGGGAGCTGTTTTTT. Translation: CASSPSGTSGLGGTGELFF.